This TCR beta chain appears in the sequencing data of a study of CD8 T cells in ankylosing spondylitis. Study results and caveats: As reported, disease-linked clones showed significant enrichment in matched ankylosing spondylitis synovial fluid. Earlier work had already found some motif variants in reactive arthritis synovial fluid and blood. About 8 highly homologous variants made up a TCR beta motif, and this motif appeared characteristic of ankylosing spondylitis blood. Relatively rare in peripheral blood, disease-linked clones were also CD8+.

This clonotype was detected a few times. Its antigen is unidentified. Researchers built TCR beta libraries using quantitative 5'-RACE with molecular barcodes. TCRdb analysed the 5' RACE reads with MiXCR anew, one entry per CDR3 protein. The sample has approximately 500,000 distinct CDR3 sequences; 10% to 15% are singletons. In germline, CDR1 is SGHRS, CDR2 YFSETQ. V lost 0 bases to trimming and J lost 5 bases, with 18 bases between them. The CDR3 runs 17 residues. V usage is TRBV5-1 and J usage is TRBJ2-1; the D call may be TRBD1 or TRBD2 (5 bases each). The receptor was isolated from a male donor with ankylosing spondylitis. Sequences were obtained from blood, either unsorted or a sorted T cell fraction (not recorded which). CDR3 in amino acids: CASSLASRLGPNNEQFF. For the CDR3, the DNA is TGCGCCAGCAGCTTGGCCAGTAGGTTGGGACCGAACAATGAGCAGTTCTTC.